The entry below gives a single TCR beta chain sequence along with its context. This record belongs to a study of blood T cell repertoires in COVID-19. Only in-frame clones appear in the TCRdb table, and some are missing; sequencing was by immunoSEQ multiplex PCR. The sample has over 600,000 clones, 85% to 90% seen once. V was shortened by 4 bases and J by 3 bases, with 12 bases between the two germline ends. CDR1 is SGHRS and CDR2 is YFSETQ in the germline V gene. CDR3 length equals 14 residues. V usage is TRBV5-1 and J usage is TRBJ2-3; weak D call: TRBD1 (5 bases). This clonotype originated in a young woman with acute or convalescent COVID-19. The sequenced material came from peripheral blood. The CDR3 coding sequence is TGCGCCAGCAGCATAGGGGAACGGACAGATACGCAGTATTTT. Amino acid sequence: CASSIGERTDTQYF.